Below are 22 T cell receptor beta chains sequenced from a single sample in a study of human CD4 T cells and Enterobacteriaceae. The memory gate held CD4+ cells that were not CD45RA+CCR7+CD95- naive cells, over 95% pure. Generated by immunoSEQ multiplex PCR, the TCRdb table keeps only in-frame clones and is missing some. Among some 26,000 clones, 80% to 90% were seen once, and the ten largest hold over 0.9%. Sequencing was carried out using memory CD4+ T cells from blood. Receptor source: a human donor in good health.

There are a few counts of this clone. The J gene is TRBJ1-1, the V gene TRBV5-4; no clear D. The germline V and J ends were trimmed by 2 bases and 5 bases, with 7 bases remaining between them. The CDR3 spans 12 residues. Germline loops: CDR1 SGHNT, CDR2 YYREEE (reference sequence). CDR3 nucleotide sequence: TGTGCCAGCAGCTTAGACGCAACTGAAGCTTTCTTT. Translation: CASSLDATEAFF. The full variable domain, its missing parts supplied by reference TRBV5-4 and TRBJ1-1, is ETGVTQSPTHLIKTRGQQVTLRCSSQSGHNTVSWYQQALGQGPQFIFQYYREEENGRGNFPPRFSGLQFPNYSSELNVNALELDDSALYLCASSLDATEAFFGQGTRLTVV.

The rearrangement uses TRBV6-1 and TRBJ1-1; 11 positions agree with TRBD1. The V segment lost 4 bases and the J segment 1 base; nucleotides outside the gene matches: 2. This CDR3 region has 15 residues. The germline gives CDR1 MNHNS, CDR2 SASEGT. The CDR3 here is CASSGGTGGNTEAFF. The CDR3 DNA sequence: TGTGCCAGCAGTGGCGGGACAGGGGGGAACACTGAAGCTTTCTTT.

The chain couples TRBV30 to TRBJ1-3; D remains ambiguous. CDR1 is GTSNPN, CDR2 SVGIG, per germline (reference sequence). The CDR3 is 14 amino acids. The ends were cut back, 5 bases at V and 3 bases at J, with 14 bases in the middle. CDR3 in amino acids: CAWGRGGDGNTIYF. The CDR3 region has the DNA TGTGCCTGGGGCCGAGGAGGAGATGGAAACACCATATATTTT.

The rearrangement uses TRBV5-1 and TRBJ1-3; no firm D call. There are 18 residues in the CDR3. The germline V gene has CDR1 SGHRS and CDR2 YFSETQ. Trimming shortened V by 3 bases and J by 3 bases, and 22 bases separated the two germline ends. CDR3: CASSSPVPLGPFGNTIYF. In nucleotides, the CDR3 is TGCGCCAGCAGCTCCCCGGTTCCCCTCGGCCCTTTTGGAAACACCATATATTTT.

In this sample, this clone turned up a few times. V gene TRBV2 combines with J gene TRBJ1-5, with D possibly matching TRBD1 (5 bases). V was clipped by 3 bases and J by 2 bases, with 20 bases between them. CDR1 and CDR2 (germline): SNHLY, FYNNEI. The CDR3 spans 18 residues. The CDR3 region has the DNA TGTGCCAGCAGTGATTCACGGGGCAGGGCGGTCGGCAATCAGCCCCAGCATTTT. This translates into CASSDSRGRAVGNQPQHF.

The genes are TRBV18 and TRBJ2-1; D tentatively reads TRBD1 or TRBD2 (5 bases each). The germline gives CDR1 KGHSH, CDR2 LQKENI. This CDR3 contains 14 residues. V was trimmed by 0 bases and J by 6 bases, leaving 9 bases between them. DNA for the CDR3: TGTGCCAGCTCACCACCGGGGGTACTCAATGAGCAGTTCTTC. This gives the protein CASSPPGVLNEQFF.

The V and J genes are TRBV19 and TRBJ2-3, with D unclear. V lost 4 bases and J 8 bases, leaving 13 bases between the germline ends. CDR3 length: 13 residues. Germline CDR1 is LNHDA and CDR2 is SQIVND (reference sequence). The CDR3 nucleotides are TGTGCCAGTAGTAACGGGTTTGCCGGTACGCAGTATTTT. It translates to CASSNGFAGTQYF.

This chain uses TRBV7-2 with TRBJ1-1; 8 positions agree with TRBD1. Germline CDR1 reads SGHTA; CDR2 reads FQGNSA. V lost 6 bases and J lost 4; bases outside the gene matches: 7. This CDR3 has 14 residues. The CDR3 DNA is TGTGCCAGCAGTACCAGGGGGCTCTCCACTGAAGCTTTCTTT. It encodes CASSTRGLSTEAFF.

The chain recombines TRBV7-9 with TRBJ2-7; 7 bases align to TRBD1. CDR1 SEHNR and CDR2 FQNEAQ come from the germline V gene (reference sequence). V lost 9 bases, J lost 0 bases, and 8 bases stayed unmatched. The length of the CDR3 is 14 residues. Written as DNA, the CDR3 is TGTGCCAGTAGTCAGGGGGTGAGCTCCTACGAGCAGTACTTC. Amino acid sequence: CASSQGVSSYEQYF.

The J gene is TRBJ1-6, the V gene TRBV7-9, with unresolved D. The V and J ends lost 0 bases and 10 bases respectively, with 4 bases between them. There are 12 residues in the CDR3. Germline V gene lookup returns CDR1 SEHNR and CDR2 FQNEAQ (reference sequence). The CDR3, as DNA: TGTGCCAGCAGCTTAGCTGAGTCACCCCTCCACTTT. It specifies CASSLAESPLHF.

The chain couples TRBV12-5 to TRBJ1-5; no firm D call. CDR1 and CDR2 from the germline V gene are LGHNT and FRNRAP. Trimming removed 1 base from V and 0 bases from J, with 1 base in between. This CDR3 region has 13 residues. The CDR3 nucleotides read TGTGCTAGTGGTTTGGGTAGCAATCAGCCCCAGCATTTT. Protein sequence: CASGLGSNQPQHF.

The chain couples TRBV18 to TRBJ1-5; no definite D call. Per germline, CDR1 KGHSH and CDR2 LQKENI. The ends were cut back, 2 bases at V and 1 base at J, with 6 bases in the middle. CDR3 length equals 14 residues. The CDR3 region has the DNA TGTGCCAGCTCACCAGTTGAAAGCAATCAGCCCCAGCATTTT. The encoded protein is CASSPVESNQPQHF. Full variable domain (outside the CDR3, taken from reference TRBV18 and TRBJ1-5): NAGVMQNPRHLVRRRGQEARLRCSPMKGHSHVYWYRQLPEEGLKFMVYLQKENIIDESGMPKERFSAEFPKEGPSILRIQQVVRGDSAAYFCASSPVESNQPQHFGDGTRLSIL.

The chain joins TRBV29-1 to TRBJ2-7, with TRBD1 matching over 7 bases. Germline CDR1 reads SQVTM; CDR2 reads ANQGSEA. The CDR3 sequence is 12 residues long. J gave up 7 bases and V 6 bases, and 9 bases lay outside the gene matches. The CDR3 protein is CSVNRGLGEQYF. CDR3 DNA sequence: TGCAGCGTCAACAGGGGTCTGGGAGAGCAGTACTTC.

The J gene is TRBJ2-2, the V gene TRBV18, with 8 bases identical to TRBD1. Germline CDR1 is KGHSH and CDR2 is LQKENI. J was trimmed by 1 base and V by 3 bases; bases with no gene match: 10. The CDR3 extends over 18 amino acids. This chain's CDR3 is CASSPGGTGRRNTGELFF. CDR3 in DNA: TGTGCCAGCTCACCGGGCGGGACAGGTCGAAGGAACACCGGGGAGCTGTTTTTT.

The chain employs TRBV7-3 and TRBJ2-7; D is perhaps TRBD1 (5 bases). The CDR3 covers 11 residues. The germline V gene encodes CDR1 SGHTA and CDR2 FQGTGA. The V and J ends lost 5 bases and 6 bases respectively, with 8 bases between them. CDR3 region: CASSQGSEQYF. The CDR3 bases are TGTGCCAGCAGCCAGGGAAGCGAGCAGTACTTC. Variable domain in full (rest from reference TRBV7-3 and TRBJ2-7): GAGVSQTPSNKVTEKGKYVELRCDPISGHTALYWYRQSLGQGPEFLIYFQGTGAADDSGLPNDRFFAVRPEGSVSTLKIQRTERGDSAVYLCASSQGSEQYFGPGTRLTVT.

The chain couples TRBV19 to TRBJ2-3; 7 positions match TRBD2. V trimming: 7 bases; J trimming: 1 base; junction bases outside the gene matches: 5. Germline V gene lookup returns CDR1 LNHDA and CDR2 SQIVND (reference sequence). The CDR3 totals 14 residues. The CDR3 loop is CASTTAGRTDTQYF. The CDR3 nucleotides read TGTGCCAGTACCACAGCGGGGCGCACAGATACGCAGTATTTT.

The rearrangement joins TRBV6-5 to TRBJ1-4; unclear D gene. This CDR3 region has 14 residues. Germline loops: CDR1 MNHEY, CDR2 SVGAGI. Trimming took 2 bases from V and 11 from J, leaving 15 bases between them. Here the CDR3 DNA reads TGTGCCAGCAGTTACGAGGGCGCGCCTTTGAAACTGTTTTTT. Residues: CASSYEGAPLKLFF.

The chain recombines TRBV10-1 with TRBJ1-5; D possibly corresponds to TRBD1 (5 bases). From germline, CDR1 is WNHNN and CDR2 SYGVQD (reference sequence). This CDR3 has 18 residues. V was pared by 6 bases and J by 0 bases, with 21 bases between. CDR3 bases: TGCGCCAGCAGAGGAAGAAGGGACGCCCCGGGTAGCAATCAGCCCCAGCATTTT. Its translation is CASRGRRDAPGSNQPQHF.

The V and J genes are TRBV4-1 and TRBJ2-4; D is perhaps TRBD2 (7 bases). Germline values: CDR1 MGHRA, CDR2 YSYEKL. CDR3 length: 18 residues. The ends were cut back, 1 base at V and 0 bases at J, with 16 bases in the middle. This chain's CDR3 is CASSQGGGGVLAKNIQYF. In nucleotides, the CDR3 is TGCGCCAGCAGCCAAGGGGGCGGGGGCGTTCTAGCCAAAAACATTCAGTACTTC.

CDR3 in amino acids: CAWKSFGVTPYNEQFF. DNA for the CDR3: TGTGCCTGGAAGTCATTCGGGGTAACCCCCTACAATGAGCAGTTCTTC. The V gene is TRBV30, the J gene TRBJ2-1, with D maybe TRBD2 (5 bases). Germline CDR1 GTSNPN, CDR2 SVGIG (reference sequence). The V end lost 4 bases, the J end lost 2 bases, and 18 bases lay between the germline ends. The CDR3 loop spans 16 amino acids.

This clone occurred once. The V gene is TRBV5-1, the J gene TRBJ2-3, with a weak D call TRBD2 (6 bases). V was pared by 4 bases and J by 5 bases, with 14 bases between. The germline gives CDR1 SGHRS, CDR2 YFSETQ. The CDR3 covers 14 residues. Written as DNA, the CDR3 is TGCGCCAGCAGCCTTAGCGGCTCGATAGATACGCAGTATTTT. It encodes CASSLSGSIDTQYF.

The genes are TRBV28 and TRBJ2-7, with D tentatively TRBD2 (5 bases). Germline values: CDR1 MDHEN, CDR2 SYDVKM. This CDR3 comprises 15 residues. V was trimmed by 6 bases and J by 2 bases, leaving 17 bases between them. The CDR3 reads CASSNSAGVAYEQYF. CDR3 nucleotides: TGTGCCAGCAGCAACTCGGCGGGTGTAGCCTACGAGCAGTACTTC.